A selection of T cell receptor beta chains follows, all from one sample in a study of Graves' ophthalmopathy and Graves' hyperthyroidism. TCRdb used MiXCR to reprocess the multiplex PCR reads, holding one entry per CDR3 protein. In the table there are roughly 500,000 distinct CDR3 sequences, approximately 15% of which are singletons. Material for sequencing was blood. The receptors were sampled from a woman aged 25 to 39 with Graves' ophthalmopathy. Each CDR3 is given with its conserved first and last residue. The order of the fields is D gene, clone size, CDR3 length, V gene, J gene, CDR3 protein, CDR3 DNA. A D gene is named only where the DNA matches it firmly. Clone size appears in some rows only: once, few, many, or a class for an expanded clone.

d_gene: -
abundance: many
len: 11
v_gene: TRBV2
j_gene: TRBJ1-3
CDR3aa: CATDVGNTIYF
CDR3nt: TGTGCCACCGACGTAGGAAACACCATATATTTT

d_gene: -
abundance: few
len: 14
v_gene: TRBV7-9
j_gene: TRBJ2-5
CDR3aa: CASSLETGWETQYF
CDR3nt: TGTGCCAGCAGCTTAGAGACAGGCTGGGAGACCCAGTACTTC

d_gene: TRBD2
abundance: -
len: 16
v_gene: TRBV12-3/TRBV12-4
j_gene: TRBJ2-7
CDR3aa: CASSLARGGSSYEQYF
CDR3nt: TGTGCCAGCAGTTTAGCGCGGGGCGGGAGCTCCTACGAGCAGTACTTC

d_gene: TRBD1
abundance: many
len: 13
v_gene: TRBV7-2
j_gene: TRBJ1-1
CDR3aa: CASSRTGALGAFF
CDR3nt: TGTGCCAGCAGCAGGACAGGGGCGCTAGGAGCTTTCTTT

d_gene: TRBD1
abundance: many
len: 15
v_gene: TRBV6-1
j_gene: TRBJ1-2
CDR3aa: CASSETAGGNYGYTF
CDR3nt: TGTGCCAGCAGTGAAACGGCAGGGGGTAACTATGGCTACACCTTC

d_gene: -
abundance: many
len: 11
v_gene: TRBV7-9
j_gene: TRBJ2-7
CDR3aa: CASEGSYEQYF
CDR3nt: TGTGCCAGTGAGGGGTCCTACGAGCAGTACTTC

d_gene: -
abundance: many
len: 13
v_gene: TRBV6-1
j_gene: TRBJ1-5
CDR3aa: CASSDMGDQPQHF
CDR3nt: TGTGCCAGCAGTGATATGGGAGACCAGCCCCAGCATTTT

d_gene: TRBD1
abundance: many
len: 14
v_gene: TRBV28
j_gene: TRBJ2-7
CDR3aa: CASSLQGAVNEQYF
CDR3nt: TGTGCCAGCAGCCTACAGGGGGCGGTCAACGAGCAGTACTTC

d_gene: -
abundance: many
len: 15
v_gene: TRBV20-1
j_gene: TRBJ1-1
CDR3aa: CSASRRGSMNTEAFF
CDR3nt: TGCAGTGCTAGCAGGCGGGGCTCAATGAACACTGAAGCTTTCTTT

d_gene: -
abundance: -
len: 16
v_gene: TRBV18
j_gene: TRBJ1-3
CDR3aa: CASSSAEGVTGNTIYF
CDR3nt: TGTGCCAGCTCATCAGCGGAGGGGGTAACGGGAAACACCATATATTTT